The clone carrying this T cell receptor beta chain occurred once. Its antigen remains unknown. This sample was taken from a study of T cells in localized non-small cell lung cancer. Study results and limitations: Within adjacent lung there appeared a median about 54 of the top 100 tumor clones.

V was pared by 6 bases and J by 0 bases, with 7 bases between. The CDR3 loop spans 13 amino acids. Germline V gene lookup returns CDR1 MNHEY and CDR2 SVGAGI. Sequencing was performed with immunoSEQ multiplex PCR; in TCRdb, only in-frame clones are kept and a portion is missing. Altogether about 79,000 clones are present, 85% to 90% being singletons, with the ten largest covering 20% to 25%. This TCR was recovered from a woman aged 40 to 75 with stage I squamous cell lung carcinoma. The V call is TRBV6-5, the J call TRBJ2-3; D unresolved. Sequenced material: peripheral blood, taken before any cancer treatment. CDR3 bases: TGTGCCAGCAGGACTCAAAGCACAGATACGCAGTATTTT. Translation: CASRTQSTDTQYF.